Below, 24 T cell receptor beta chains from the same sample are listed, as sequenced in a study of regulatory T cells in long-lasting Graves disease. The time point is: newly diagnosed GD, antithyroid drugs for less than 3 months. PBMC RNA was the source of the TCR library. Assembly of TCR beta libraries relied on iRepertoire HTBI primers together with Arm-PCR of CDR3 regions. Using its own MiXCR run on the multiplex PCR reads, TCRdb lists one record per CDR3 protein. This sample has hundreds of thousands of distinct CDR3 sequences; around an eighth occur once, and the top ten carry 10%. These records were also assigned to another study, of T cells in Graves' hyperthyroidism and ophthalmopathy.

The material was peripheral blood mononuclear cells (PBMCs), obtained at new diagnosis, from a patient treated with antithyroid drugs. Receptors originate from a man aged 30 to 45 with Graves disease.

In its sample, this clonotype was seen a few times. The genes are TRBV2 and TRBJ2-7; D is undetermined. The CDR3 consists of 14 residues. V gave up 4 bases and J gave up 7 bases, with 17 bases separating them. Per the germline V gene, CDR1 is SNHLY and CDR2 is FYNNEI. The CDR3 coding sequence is TGTGCCAGCAGTGGAAATAGTGTGGGGTGGGAGCAGTACTTC. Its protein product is CASSGNSVGWEQYF.

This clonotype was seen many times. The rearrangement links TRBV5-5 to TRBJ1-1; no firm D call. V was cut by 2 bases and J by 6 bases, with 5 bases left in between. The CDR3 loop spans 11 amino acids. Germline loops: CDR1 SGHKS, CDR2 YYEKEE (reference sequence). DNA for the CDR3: TGTGCCAGCAGCTTTGGTCCTGAAGCTTTCTTT. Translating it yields CASSFGPEAFF.

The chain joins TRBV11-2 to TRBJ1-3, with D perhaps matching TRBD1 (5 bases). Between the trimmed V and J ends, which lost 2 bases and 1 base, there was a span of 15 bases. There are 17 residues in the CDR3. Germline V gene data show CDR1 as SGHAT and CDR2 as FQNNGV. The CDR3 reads CASSLKTFRASGNTIYF. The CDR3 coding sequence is TGTGCCAGCAGCTTAAAGACCTTCAGGGCATCTGGAAACACCATATATTTT.

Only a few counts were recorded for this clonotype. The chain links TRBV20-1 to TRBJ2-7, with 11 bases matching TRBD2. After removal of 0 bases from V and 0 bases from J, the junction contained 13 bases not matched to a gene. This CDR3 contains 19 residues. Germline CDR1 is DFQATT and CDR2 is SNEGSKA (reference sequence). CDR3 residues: CSARDLGTSGLHSSYEQYF. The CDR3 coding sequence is TGCAGTGCTAGAGATCTCGGGACTAGCGGCCTTCATAGCTCCTACGAGCAGTACTTC.

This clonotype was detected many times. As DNA, the CDR3 is TGTGCCAGCAGCGCCCGATTGGGACAGGGGCGCTACGAGCAGTACTTC. It is translated as CASSARLGQGRYEQYF. This rearrangement joins TRBV7-8 to TRBJ2-7, with TRBD1 matching over 10 bases. Per the germline V gene, CDR1 is SGHVS and CDR2 is FQNEAQ. Trimming took 5 bases from V and 3 from J; bases not matched to a gene: 10. The CDR3 sequence is 16 residues long.

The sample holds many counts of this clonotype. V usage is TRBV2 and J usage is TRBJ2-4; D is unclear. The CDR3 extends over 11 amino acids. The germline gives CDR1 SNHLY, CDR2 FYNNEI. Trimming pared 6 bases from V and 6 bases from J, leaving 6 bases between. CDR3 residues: CASSDPNIQYF. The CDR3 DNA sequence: TGTGCCAGCAGCGACCCAAACATTCAGTACTTC.

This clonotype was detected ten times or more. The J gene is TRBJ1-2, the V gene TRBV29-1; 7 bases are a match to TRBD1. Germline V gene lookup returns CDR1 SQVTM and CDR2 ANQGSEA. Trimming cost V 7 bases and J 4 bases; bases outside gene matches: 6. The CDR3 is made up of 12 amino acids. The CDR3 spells CSDATGAYGYTF. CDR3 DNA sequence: TGCAGCGACGCTACAGGGGCCTATGGCTACACCTTC.

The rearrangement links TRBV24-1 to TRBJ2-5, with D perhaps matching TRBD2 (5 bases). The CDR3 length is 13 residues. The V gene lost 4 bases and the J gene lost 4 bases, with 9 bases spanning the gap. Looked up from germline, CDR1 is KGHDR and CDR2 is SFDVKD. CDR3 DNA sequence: TGTGCCACCAGTGAGGACTTGCCAGAGACCCAGTACTTC. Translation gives CATSEDLPETQYF.

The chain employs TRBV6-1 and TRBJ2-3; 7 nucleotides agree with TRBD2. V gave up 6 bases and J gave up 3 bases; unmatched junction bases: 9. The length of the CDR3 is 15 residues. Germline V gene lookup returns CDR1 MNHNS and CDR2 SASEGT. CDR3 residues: CASSQARGSTDTQYF. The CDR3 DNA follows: TGTGCCAGCAGCCAAGCGCGCGGGAGTACAGATACGCAGTATTTT.

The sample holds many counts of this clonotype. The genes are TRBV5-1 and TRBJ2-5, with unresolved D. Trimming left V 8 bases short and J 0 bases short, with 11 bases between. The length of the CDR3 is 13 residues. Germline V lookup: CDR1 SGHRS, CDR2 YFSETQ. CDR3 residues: CASRHRDQETQYF. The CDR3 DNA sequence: TGCGCCAGTCGCCATCGCGACCAAGAGACCCAGTACTTC.

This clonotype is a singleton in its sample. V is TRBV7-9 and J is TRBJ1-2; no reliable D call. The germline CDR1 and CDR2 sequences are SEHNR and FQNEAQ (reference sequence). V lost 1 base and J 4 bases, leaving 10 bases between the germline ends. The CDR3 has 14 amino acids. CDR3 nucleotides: TGTGCCAGCAGCTTAGGGGCCAACCTCTATGGCTACACCTTC. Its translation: CASSLGANLYGYTF.

The chain's CDR3 is CSVPTGNYGYTF. Here the CDR3 DNA reads TGCAGCGTTCCTACAGGGAACTATGGCTACACCTTC. This chain joins TRBV29-1 and TRBJ1-2, with a possible D match to TRBD1 (6 bases). The CDR3 has 12 amino acids. The germline V gene has CDR1 SQVTM and CDR2 ANQGSEA. V was trimmed by 5 bases and J by 2 bases, leaving 9 bases between them. Full variable domain (rest looked up from reference TRBV29-1 and TRBJ1-2): SAVISQKPSRDICQRGTSLTIQCQVDSQVTMMFWYRQQPGQSLTLIATANQGSEATYESGFVIDKFPISRPNLTFSTLTVSNMSPEDSSIYLCSVPTGNYGYTFGSGTRLTVV.

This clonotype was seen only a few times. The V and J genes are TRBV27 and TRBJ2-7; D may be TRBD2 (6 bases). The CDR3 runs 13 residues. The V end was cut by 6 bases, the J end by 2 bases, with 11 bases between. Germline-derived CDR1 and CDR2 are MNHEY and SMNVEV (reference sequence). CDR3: CASSTGGTYEQYF. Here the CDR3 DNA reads TGTGCCAGCAGCACCGGGGGAACCTACGAGCAGTACTTC.

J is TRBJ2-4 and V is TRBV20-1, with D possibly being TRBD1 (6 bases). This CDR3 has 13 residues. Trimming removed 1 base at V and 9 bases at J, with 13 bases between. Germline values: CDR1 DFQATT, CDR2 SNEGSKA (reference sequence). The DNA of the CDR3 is TGCAGTGCTAGAGTCAGGACAGAGGGCATTCAGTACTTC. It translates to CSARVRTEGIQYF.

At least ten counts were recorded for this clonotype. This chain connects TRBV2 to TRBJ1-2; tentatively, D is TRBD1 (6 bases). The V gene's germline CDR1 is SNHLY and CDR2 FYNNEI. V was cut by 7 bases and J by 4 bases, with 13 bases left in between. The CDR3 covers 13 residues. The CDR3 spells CASNSGETYGYTF. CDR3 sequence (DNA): TGTGCCAGCAACTCAGGGGAAACCTATGGCTACACCTTC.

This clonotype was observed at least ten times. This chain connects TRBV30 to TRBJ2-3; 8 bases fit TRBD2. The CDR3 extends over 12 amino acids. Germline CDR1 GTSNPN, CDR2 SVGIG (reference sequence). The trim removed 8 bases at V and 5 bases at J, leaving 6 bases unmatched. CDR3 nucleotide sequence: TGTGCCGGTCCAGCGGGAGAAGATACGCAGTATTTT. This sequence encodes CAGPAGEDTQYF.

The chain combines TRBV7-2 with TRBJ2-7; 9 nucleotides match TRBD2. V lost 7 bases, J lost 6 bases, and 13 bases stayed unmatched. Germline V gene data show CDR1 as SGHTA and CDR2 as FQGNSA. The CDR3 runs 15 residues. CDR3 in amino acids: CASTTRGAGGGEQYF. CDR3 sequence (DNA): TGTGCCAGCACAACCCGGGGGGCGGGAGGGGGCGAGCAGTACTTC. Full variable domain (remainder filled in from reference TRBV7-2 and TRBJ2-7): GAGVSQSPSNKVTEKGKDVELRCDPISGHTALYWYRQSLGQGLEFLIYFQGNSAPDKSGLPSDRFSAERTGGSVSTLTIQRTQQEDSAVYLCASTTRGAGGGEQYFGPGTRLTVT.

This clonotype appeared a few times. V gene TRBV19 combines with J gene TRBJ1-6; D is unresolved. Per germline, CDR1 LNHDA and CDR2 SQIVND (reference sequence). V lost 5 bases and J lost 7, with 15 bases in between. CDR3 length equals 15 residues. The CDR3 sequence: CASSPARERNSPLHF. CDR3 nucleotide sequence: TGTGCCAGTAGTCCAGCCCGGGAGCGAAATTCACCCCTCCACTTT.

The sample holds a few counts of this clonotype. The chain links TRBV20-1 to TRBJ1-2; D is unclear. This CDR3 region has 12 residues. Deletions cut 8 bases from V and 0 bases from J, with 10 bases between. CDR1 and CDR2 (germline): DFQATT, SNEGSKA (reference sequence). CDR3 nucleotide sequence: TGCAGTTCACCGACTGCTAACTATGGCTACACCTTC. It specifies CSSPTANYGYTF.

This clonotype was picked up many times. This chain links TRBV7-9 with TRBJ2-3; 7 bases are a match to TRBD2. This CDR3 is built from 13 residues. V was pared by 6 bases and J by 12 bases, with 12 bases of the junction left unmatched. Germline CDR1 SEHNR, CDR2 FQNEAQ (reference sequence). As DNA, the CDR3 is TGTGCCAGCAGGGAAAAGAGCGGGATGTTTCAGTATTTT. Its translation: CASREKSGMFQYF.

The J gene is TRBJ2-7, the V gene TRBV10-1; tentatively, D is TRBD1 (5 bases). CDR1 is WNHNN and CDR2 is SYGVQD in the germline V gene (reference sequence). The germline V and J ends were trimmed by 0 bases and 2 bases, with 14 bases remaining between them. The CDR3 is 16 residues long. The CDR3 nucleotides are TGCGCCAGCAGTGAGTCGACTCTAGGGGATCCCTACGAGCAGTACTTC. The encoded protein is CASSESTLGDPYEQYF.

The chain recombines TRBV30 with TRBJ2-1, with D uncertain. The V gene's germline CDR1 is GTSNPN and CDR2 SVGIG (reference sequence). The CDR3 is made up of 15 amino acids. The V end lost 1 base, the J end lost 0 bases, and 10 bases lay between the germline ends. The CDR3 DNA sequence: TGTGCCTGGAGTGGGCAGGTTCTCTCCTACAATGAGCAGTTCTTC. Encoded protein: CAWSGQVLSYNEQFF.

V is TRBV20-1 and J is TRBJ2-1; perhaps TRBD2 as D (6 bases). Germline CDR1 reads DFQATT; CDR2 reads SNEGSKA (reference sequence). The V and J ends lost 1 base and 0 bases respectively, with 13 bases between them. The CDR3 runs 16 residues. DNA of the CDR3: TGCAGTGCTAGAGCCCATAACGGGAGCTCCTACAATGAGCAGTTCTTC. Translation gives CSARAHNGSSYNEQFF.

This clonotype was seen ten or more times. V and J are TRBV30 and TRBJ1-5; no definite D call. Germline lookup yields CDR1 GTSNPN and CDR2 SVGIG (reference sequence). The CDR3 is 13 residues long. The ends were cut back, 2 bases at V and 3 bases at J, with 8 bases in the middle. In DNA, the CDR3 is TGTGCCTGGAGTATGACGGACAATCAGCCCCAGCATTTT. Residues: CAWSMTDNQPQHF. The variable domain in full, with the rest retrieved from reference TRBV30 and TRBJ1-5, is SQTIHQWPATLVQPVGSPLSLECTVEGTSNPNLYWYRQAAGRGLQLLFYSVGIGQISSEVPQNLSASRPQDRQFILSSKKLLLSDSGFYLCAWSMTDNQPQHFGDGTRLSIL.